The clone carrying this T cell receptor beta chain counts as large. As yet, its antigen is unknown. General observations from the study: Approximately 13% of tumor Treg sequences matched naive CD4+ cells. Greatest tumor Treg TCR overlap was with tumor naive CD4+ cells. In terms of TCR gene usage, tumor memory CD4+ T cells clustered together with blood and lymph node memory CD4+ cells, as well as with lymph node naive CD4+ cells.

Amplification of TRBV12-4/TRBJ1-2 clonotypes used adaptor-ligated barcode primers. TCRdb passed the multiplex PCR reads through MiXCR, listing each CDR3 protein once. The repertoire holds some 290 distinct CDR3 sequences, around 19% seen once, with about 42% in the top ten. The V end was cut by 6 bases, the J end by 6 bases, with 11 bases between. CDR3 length: 12 residues. Cells sorted as Tregs were CD4+, CD25+ and CD127-/low. The rearrangement uses TRBV12-3 or TRBV12-4 and TRBJ1-2; D is undetermined. The clonotype was recovered from a female donor with breast cancer. Sequenced input: Tregs sorted from blood. The CDR3 here is CASRTGPNGYTF. The CDR3 coding sequence is TGTGCCAGCAGGACCGGGCCGAATGGCTACACCTTC.